A single sample gave rise to the 8 T cell receptor beta chains below, sequenced in a study of post-analysis software for immune sequencing data. Each TCR beta cDNA library carried unique molecular identifiers. TCRdb reanalysed the PCR reads using MiXCR and keeps one entry per CDR3 protein. The sample lists roughly 160,000 distinct CDR3 sequences, roughly 34% occurring once. Sample: blood, taken after autologous hematopoietic stem cell transplantation. These receptors all come from a girl aged 10-17 years with multiple sclerosis.

This clonotype turned up a few times. CDR3 sequence: CASSERWGQTNEKLFF. CDR3 in DNA: TGTGCCAGCAGTGAACGTTGGGGACAGACTAATGAAAAACTGTTTTTT. This chain connects TRBV6-1 to TRBJ1-4, with TRBD1 identical over 7 bases. The J segment lost 2 bases and the V segment lost 2 bases, leaving 5 bases of the junction unmatched. The germline V gene encodes CDR1 MNHNS and CDR2 SASEGT. The CDR3 sequence is 16 residues long.

In DNA, the CDR3 is TGTGCCAGCAGCTTCTTCGCGGCAGGGGTAGGCGGCAATCAGCCCCAGCATTTT. Translation gives CASSFFAAGVGGNQPQHF. V usage is TRBV7-2 and J usage is TRBJ1-5, with D possibly being TRBD1 (6 bases). The V gene lost 3 bases and the J gene lost 2 bases, with 20 bases spanning the gap. The CDR3 has 18 residues. Germline V gene lookup returns CDR1 SGHTA and CDR2 FQGNSA.

The CDR3 here is CASSEARVITEAFF. CDR3 in DNA: TGTGCCAGCAGTGAAGCTCGGGTTATAACTGAAGCTTTCTTT. The genes are TRBV6-1 and TRBJ1-1; D not certain. Germline assignment: CDR1 MNHNS and CDR2 SASEGT. The CDR3 extends over 14 amino acids. V was pared by 0 bases and J by 5 bases, with 10 bases between.

This clonotype was seen more than once but under ten times. The V and J genes are TRBV27 and TRBJ2-4, with 13 bases fitting TRBD2. Losses at the gene ends were 5 bases for V and 6 bases for J; bases not matched to a gene: 13. The CDR3 totals 18 residues. Germline lookup yields CDR1 MNHEY and CDR2 SMNVEV (reference sequence). DNA of the CDR3: TGTGCCAGCAGTCAAACCGTGGGACTAGCGGGGTCGAGAAACATTCAGTACTTC. Its translation: CASSQTVGLAGSRNIQYF.

This clonotype has more than one count but fewer than ten. This chain connects TRBV29-1 to TRBJ1-1; 9 bases match TRBD1. This CDR3 contains 12 residues. Germline V gives CDR1 SQVTM, CDR2 ANQGSEA. V lost 7 bases to trimming and J lost 4 bases; unmatched junction nucleotides: 4. The DNA for the CDR3 is TGCAGCGCTCGGACAGGGGTCACTGAAGCTTTCTTT. Protein sequence: CSARTGVTEAFF.

This clonotype was found a few times. This chain joins TRBV9 and TRBJ2-1, with 8 nucleotides matching TRBD1. The CDR3 consists of 18 residues. Germline-derived CDR1 and CDR2 are SGDLS and YYNGEE. V trimming: 0 bases; J trimming: 5 bases; junction bases outside the gene matches: 13. CDR3: CASSVASQGASNNNEQFF. The CDR3 nucleotides read TGTGCCAGCAGCGTAGCTAGTCAGGGGGCCTCTAATAACAATGAGCAGTTCTTC.

The V and J genes are TRBV5-1 and TRBJ1-2; the D is unclear. CDR1 SGHRS and CDR2 YFSETQ come from the germline V gene. The CDR3 sequence is 12 residues long. The V and J ends lost 0 bases and 8 bases respectively, with 8 bases between them. CDR3 nucleotides: TGCGCCAGCAGCTTGGGGGGATTGGGCTACACCTTC. The encoded protein is CASSLGGLGYTF.

The V gene is TRBV7-2, the J gene TRBJ2-5, with D tentatively TRBD1 (6 bases). The V end lost 3 bases, the J end lost 2 bases, and 7 bases lay between the germline ends. The germline CDR1 and CDR2 sequences are SGHTA and FQGNSA. This CDR3 is built from 13 residues. The CDR3 loop reads CASSFQGQETQYF. CDR3 coding DNA: TGTGCCAGCAGCTTTCAGGGGCAAGAGACCCAGTACTTC.